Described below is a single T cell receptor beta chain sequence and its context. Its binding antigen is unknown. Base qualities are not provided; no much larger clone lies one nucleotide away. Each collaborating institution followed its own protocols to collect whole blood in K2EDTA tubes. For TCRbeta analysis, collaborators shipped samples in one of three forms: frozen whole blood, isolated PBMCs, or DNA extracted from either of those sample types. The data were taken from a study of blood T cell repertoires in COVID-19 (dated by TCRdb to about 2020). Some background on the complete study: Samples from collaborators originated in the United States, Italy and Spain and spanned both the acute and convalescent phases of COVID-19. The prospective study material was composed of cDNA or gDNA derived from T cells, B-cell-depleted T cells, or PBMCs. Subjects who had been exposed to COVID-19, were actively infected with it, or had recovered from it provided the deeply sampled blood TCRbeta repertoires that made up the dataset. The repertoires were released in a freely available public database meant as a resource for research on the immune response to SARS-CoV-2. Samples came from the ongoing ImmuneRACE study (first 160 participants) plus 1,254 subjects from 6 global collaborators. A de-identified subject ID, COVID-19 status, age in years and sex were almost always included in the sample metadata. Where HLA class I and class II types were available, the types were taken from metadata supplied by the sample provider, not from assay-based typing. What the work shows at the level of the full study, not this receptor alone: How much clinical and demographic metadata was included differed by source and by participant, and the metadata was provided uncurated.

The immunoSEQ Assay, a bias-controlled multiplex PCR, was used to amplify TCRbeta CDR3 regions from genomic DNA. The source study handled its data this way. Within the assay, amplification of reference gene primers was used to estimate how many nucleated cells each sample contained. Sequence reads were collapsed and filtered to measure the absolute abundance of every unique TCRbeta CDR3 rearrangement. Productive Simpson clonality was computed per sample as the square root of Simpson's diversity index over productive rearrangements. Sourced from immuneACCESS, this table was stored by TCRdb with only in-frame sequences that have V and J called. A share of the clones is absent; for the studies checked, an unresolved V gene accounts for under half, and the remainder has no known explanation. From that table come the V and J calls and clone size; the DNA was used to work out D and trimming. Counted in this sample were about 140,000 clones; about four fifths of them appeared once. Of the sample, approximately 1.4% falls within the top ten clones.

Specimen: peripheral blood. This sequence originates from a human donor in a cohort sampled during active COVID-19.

The DNA is as follows: TGTGCCACCGGAGTGCGGGGGAGGCCTGAAGCTTTCTTT. This gives the protein CATGVRGRPEAFF. The rearranged chain carries TRBV19 and TRBJ1-1, and TRBD1 may be the D gene, going by 5 matching bases. Trimming at the junction amounts to 10 bases on V and 6 bases on J, and the germline ends lie 18 bases apart. Reading the germline V gene (reference sequence) gives CDR1 LNHDA and CDR2 SQIVND. The CDR3 goes from the cysteine to the phenylalanine over 13 residues. Only CDR3 DNA remains: 39 bases, in frame from the first base.